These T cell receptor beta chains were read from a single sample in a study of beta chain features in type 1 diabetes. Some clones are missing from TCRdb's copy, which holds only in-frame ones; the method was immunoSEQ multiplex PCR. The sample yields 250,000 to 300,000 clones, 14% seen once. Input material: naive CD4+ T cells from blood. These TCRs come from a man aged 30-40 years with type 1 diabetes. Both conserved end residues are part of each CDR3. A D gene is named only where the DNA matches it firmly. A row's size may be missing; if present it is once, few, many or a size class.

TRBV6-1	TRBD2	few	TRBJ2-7	TGTGCCAGCAGTGTCGAGGGACTAGCGGGAGTAGGGAGCTCCTACGAGCAGTACTTC	CASSVEGLAGVGSSYEQYF
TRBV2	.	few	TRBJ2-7	TGTGCCAGCAGTTTACAGGGCTACGAGCAGTACTTC	CASSLQGYEQYF
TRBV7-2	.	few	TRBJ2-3	TGTGCCAGCAGCTTAGCGGGGGCTAGCACAGATACGCAGTATTTT	CASSLAGASTDTQYF
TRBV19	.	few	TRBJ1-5	TGTGCCAGTAGTATGCGTTTCAATCAGCCCCAGCATTTT	CASSMRFNQPQHF
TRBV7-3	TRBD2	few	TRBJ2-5	TGTGCCAGCAGCCGAGGAACTCTAGCGGGCATACAAGAGACCCAGTACTTC	CASSRGTLAGIQETQYF
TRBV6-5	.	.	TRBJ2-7	TGTGCCACCAGGGGAGTCTACGAGCAGTACTTC	CATRGVYEQYF
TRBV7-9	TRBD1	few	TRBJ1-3	TGTGCCAGCAGTTCACAGGGGGCGTTTGGAAACACCATATATTTT	CASSSQGAFGNTIYF
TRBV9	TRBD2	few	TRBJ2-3	TGTGCCAGCAGCGTAGGGGCTAGCGGGAGCACAGATACGCAGTATTTT	CASSVGASGSTDTQYF
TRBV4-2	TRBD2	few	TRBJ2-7	TGTGCCAGCAGCCGCGGGACTAGCGGAAACTACGAGCAGTACTTC	CASSRGTSGNYEQYF
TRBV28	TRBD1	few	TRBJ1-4	TGTGCCAGCAGTTCCGCCGGGACAGGACATGAAAAACTGTTTTTT	CASSSAGTGHEKLFF
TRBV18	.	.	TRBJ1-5	TGTGCCAGCTCACCAGACAGGAACAATCAGCCCCAGCATTTT	CASSPDRNNQPQHF
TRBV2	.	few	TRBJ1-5	TGTGCCAGCAGTGAAGGTATCTGGAGCACCCAGCATTTT	CASSEGIWSTQHF
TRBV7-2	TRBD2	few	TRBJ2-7	TGTGCCAGCAGCCCCGCCGGGAGGGAGCAGTACTTC	CASSPAGREQYF
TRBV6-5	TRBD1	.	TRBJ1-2	TGTGCCAGCAGTCGGGACAGCCCTAACTATGGCTACACCTTC	CASSRDSPNYGYTF
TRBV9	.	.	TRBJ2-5	TGTGCCAGCAGCGTACCAGGGATTCAAGAGACCCAGTACTTC	CASSVPGIQETQYF
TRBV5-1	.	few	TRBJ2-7	TGCGCCAGCAGCTTGCGAGGGACTCGACTCGACGAGCAGTACTTC	CASSLRGTRLDEQYF
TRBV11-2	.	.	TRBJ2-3	TGTGCCAGCAGCTTATATCGGGGGACTGGTACGCAGTATTTT	CASSLYRGTGTQYF
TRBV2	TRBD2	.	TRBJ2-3	TGTGCCAGCAGCTGGACTAGCGGGAGGACAGATACGCAGTATTTT	CASSWTSGRTDTQYF
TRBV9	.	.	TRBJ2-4	TGTGCCAGCAGCACTCTAGTAAGCATTCAGTACTTC	CASSTLVSIQYF
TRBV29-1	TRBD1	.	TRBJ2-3	TGCAGCGTTTCATGGGGGGACAGGGCCACAGATACGCAGTATTTT	CSVSWGDRATDTQYF
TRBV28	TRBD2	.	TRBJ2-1	TGTGCCAGCAGTTTACCTTTTGAAGGACTAGCGGGGCCATACAATGAGCAGTTCTTC	CASSLPFEGLAGPYNEQFF
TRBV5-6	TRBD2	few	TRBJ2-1	TGTGCCAGCAGCTTGGGCCCGGGACTAGCTGTCTACAATGAGCAGTTCTTC	CASSLGPGLAVYNEQFF
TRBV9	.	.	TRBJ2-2	TGTGCCAGCAGCGTAGGGACGGGGGTGAGCACCGGGGAGCTGTTTTTT	CASSVGTGVSTGELFF
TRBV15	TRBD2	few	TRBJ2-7	TGTGCCACCAGCAGAGCGGGTCGGGGGGTCTACGAGCAGTACTTC	CATSRAGRGVYEQYF
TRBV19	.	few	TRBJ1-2	TGTGCCAGTAGACCGTCGGACAGACAGACCTATGGCTACACCTTC	CASRPSDRQTYGYTF
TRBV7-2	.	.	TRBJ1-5	TGTGCCAGCAGCCGACAGCTTTCAAATCAGCCCCAGCATTTT	CASSRQLSNQPQHF
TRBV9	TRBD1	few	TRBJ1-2	TGTGCCAGCAGCGCACAGGGGAGGAATGGCCACACCTTC	CASSAQGRNGHTF
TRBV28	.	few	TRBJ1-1	TGTGCCGGAACCACGACAGGCCAAGCTTTCTTT	CAGTTTGQAFF
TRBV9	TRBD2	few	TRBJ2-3	TGTGCCAGCAGCGTAGGGACTAGCAGCACAGATACGCAGTATTTT	CASSVGTSSTDTQYF
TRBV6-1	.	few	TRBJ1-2	TGTGCCAGCAGTGATTCAGGGGCGAGGGGCTACACCTTC	CASSDSGARGYTF
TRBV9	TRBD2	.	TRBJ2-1	TGTGCCAGCAGCGTAGGACTAGCGGGAAGTCTTAATGAGCAGTTCTTC	CASSVGLAGSLNEQFF
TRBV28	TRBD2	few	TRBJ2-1	TGTGCCAGCAGTTTAGGAGGACTAGGATACTACAATGAGCAGTTCTTC	CASSLGGLGYYNEQFF
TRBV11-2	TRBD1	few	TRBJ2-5	TGTGCCAGCAGTCCCCGGGCCGGGACAGGGGGGTATCAAGAGACCCAGTACTTC	CASSPRAGTGGYQETQYF
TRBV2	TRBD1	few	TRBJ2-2	TGTGCCAGCATCAGGGACAGGGGTACCGGGGAGCTGTTTTTT	CASIRDRGTGELFF
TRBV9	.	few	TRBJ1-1	TGTGCCAGCAGCAATACAGGGTCTGAAGCTTTCTTT	CASSNTGSEAFF
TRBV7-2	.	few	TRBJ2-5	TGTGCCAGCAGCTTAGTCGCTAACCAAGAGACCCAGTACTTC	CASSLVANQETQYF
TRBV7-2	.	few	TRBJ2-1	TGTGCCAGCAGCCAAACCCCCCAGGGGACTGAGCAGTTCTTC	CASSQTPQGTEQFF
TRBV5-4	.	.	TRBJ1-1	TGTGCCAGCAGCTTGCTATTGGACAGACGTACTGAAGCTTTCTTT	CASSLLLDRRTEAFF
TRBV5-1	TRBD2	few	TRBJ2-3	TGCGCCAGCAGCTTGTATGCGGGAGTGGGCACAGATACGCAGTATTTT	CASSLYAGVGTDTQYF
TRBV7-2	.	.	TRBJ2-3	TGTGCCAGCAGCTCTTCCTATACGCAGTATTTT	CASSSSYTQYF
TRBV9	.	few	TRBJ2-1	TGTGCCAGCAGCGTAGACGGGAACTACAATGAGCAGTTCTTC	CASSVDGNYNEQFF
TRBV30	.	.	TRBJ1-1	TGTGCCTGGGGACAGTTGAACACTGAAGCTTTCTTT	CAWGQLNTEAFF
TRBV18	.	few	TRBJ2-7	TGTGCCAGCTCACCCCCGGGGGTCCACGAGCAGTACTTC	CASSPPGVHEQYF
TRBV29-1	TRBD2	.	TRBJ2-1	TGCAGCGTGGCCGGGACTAGCGGAGCAACCTACAATGAGCAGTTCTTC	CSVAGTSGATYNEQFF
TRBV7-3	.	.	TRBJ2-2	TGTGCCAGCGGGCCCAACACCGGGGAGCTGTTTTTT	CASGPNTGELFF